Listed here is a single TCR beta chain. These data belong to a study of blood T cell repertoires in COVID-19. On the study more broadly: Whether acute or convalescent, the COVID-19 samples came from the United States, Italy and Spain. Sample material is recorded as cDNA or gDNA derived from T cells, B-cell-depleted T cells, or PBMCs.

Libraries were prepared by immunoSEQ multiplex PCR; TCRdb keeps only in-frame clonotypes and omits some of them. The table lists over 100,000 clones, around 81% of them singletons. Germline V gene sequence: CDR1 SGHVS, CDR2 FNYEAQ. Trimming removed 7 bases from V and 10 bases from J, with 25 bases in between. This CDR3 comprises 16 residues. Sequenced material: peripheral blood. The rearrangement joins TRBV7-6 to TRBJ1-4; a weak D match, TRBD1 (6 bases). The sequence derives from a woman aged 60-75 years with active or convalescent COVID-19. The CDR3 DNA reads TGTGCCAGCACCAGCTTAGTTTCAGGGGCGAGCAGAAAACTGTTTTTT. Residues: CASTSLVSGASRKLFF.